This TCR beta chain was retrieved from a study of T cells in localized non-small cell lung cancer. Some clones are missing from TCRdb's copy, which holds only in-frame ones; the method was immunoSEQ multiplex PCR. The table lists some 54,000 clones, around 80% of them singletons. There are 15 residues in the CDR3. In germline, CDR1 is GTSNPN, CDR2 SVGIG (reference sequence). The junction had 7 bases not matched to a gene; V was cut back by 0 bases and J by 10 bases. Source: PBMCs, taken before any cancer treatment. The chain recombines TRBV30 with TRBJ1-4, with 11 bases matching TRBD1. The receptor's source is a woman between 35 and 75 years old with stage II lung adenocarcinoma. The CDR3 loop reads CAWSVTGTGGGKLFF. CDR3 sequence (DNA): TGTGCCTGGAGTGTAACCGGGACAGGGGGTGGAAAACTGTTTTTT. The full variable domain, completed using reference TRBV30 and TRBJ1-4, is SQTIHQWPATLVQPVGSPLSLECTVEGTSNPNLYWYRQAAGRGLQLLFYSVGIGQISSEVPQNLSASRPQDRQFILSSKKLLLSDSGFYLCAWSVTGTGGGKLFFGSGTQLSVL.